Sequencing of this TCR beta chain was carried out in a study of cytomegalovirus exposure and HLA in healthy donors. Details on this clone: As yet, its antigen is unknown.

Study-level findings and limits: In a later analysis, an Asian-associated ancestry cluster reportedly showed fewer N-insertions than the roughly 700-donor mean.

Germline CDR1 is SGHDN and CDR2 is FVKESK. CDR3 length: 15 amino acids. V lost 4 bases and J lost 4; bases outside the gene matches: 5. 13 Jbeta primers and 60 Vbeta primers were used for the PCR. Data came from immunoSEQ multiplex PCR; TCRdb stores just in-frame clones and leaves some out. The table lists some 170,000 clones, 60% to 80% of them singletons. The sequenced sample consisted of PBMCs. The receptor comes from a man aged 35-49 years in good health and CMV-seropositive. The chain is built from TRBV14 and TRBJ2-5, with TRBD1 matching over 11 bases. The CDR3: CASSPWTGGLETQYF. CDR3 coding DNA: TGTGCCAGCAGCCCATGGACAGGGGGCCTAGAGACCCAGTACTTC.